Sequencing of this TCR beta chain was carried out in a study of cytomegalovirus exposure and HLA in healthy donors. On the study more broadly: There were tens of millions of unique TCRs (from HLA-typed donors) in an early data release.

Healthy bone marrow donors formed the donor group. Findings and limits, study-wide: A later analysis showed HLA-associated TCR beta chains outstripping equally common others in clonal expansion. In vitro confirmation showed three CMV-associated chains to be CMV antigen specific.

Remarks on this clone: Its antigen is not known.

The primer mix had 60 Vbeta and 13 Jbeta primers. Only in-frame clones appear in the TCRdb table, and some are missing; sequencing was by immunoSEQ multiplex PCR. The data hold around 100,000 clones, with around 66% observed a single time. This CDR3 spans 15 amino acids. V lost 5 bases and J lost 5; bases outside the gene matches: 10. Germline CDR1 MNHNY, CDR2 SVGAGI (reference sequence). The rearrangement uses TRBV6-6 and TRBJ2-5; 8 nucleotides line up with TRBD1. Sample: PBMCs. The sequence came from a woman aged 50 to 60 in good health and CMV-seronegative. DNA of the CDR3: TGTGCCAGCAGTAACAGGGGGGCGGGACTTGAGACCCAGTACTTC. Protein: CASSNRGAGLETQYF.